What follows are 11 T cell receptor beta chains derived from one specimen sequenced in a study of shared clonotypes between healthy human individuals. Sequenced by immunoSEQ multiplex PCR; TCRdb stores in-frame clones only, minus some. The repertoire holds more than 2,000,000 clones, with over 85% as singletons. The sequenced material came from naive CD4+ T cells sorted from blood. This sample's subset: CD45RA+ positively selected. Receptors originate from a man younger than 35 in good health.

The chain links TRBV5-1 to TRBJ2-4; TRBD2 matches 9 bases. CDR3 length: 17 amino acids. V was clipped by 0 bases and J by 0 bases; unmatched bases: 4. CDR1 is SGHRS and CDR2 is YFSETQ in the germline V gene. The CDR3 sequence is CASSLGLAGIAKNIQYF. CDR3 bases: TGCGCCAGCAGCTTGGGCCTAGCGGGGATAGCCAAAAACATTCAGTACTTC.

CDR3: CASSKGPLSKFF. Here the CDR3 DNA reads TGTGCCAGTAGTAAAGGACCCCTTAGTAAGTTCTTC. The chain couples TRBV19 to TRBJ2-1; unclear D gene. Per germline, CDR1 LNHDA and CDR2 SQIVND (reference sequence). The CDR3 covers 12 residues. Trimming pared 4 bases from V and 14 bases from J, leaving 15 bases between.

V is TRBV20-1 and J is TRBJ1-1; no clear D gene. Germline assignment: CDR1 DFQATT and CDR2 SNEGSKA (reference sequence). CDR3 length: 9 amino acids. The germline V and J ends were trimmed by 6 bases and 7 bases, with 6 bases remaining between them. The chain's CDR3 is CSATVEAFF. The CDR3 nucleotides are TGCAGTGCAACTGTTGAAGCTTTCTTT.

V is TRBV5-1 and J is TRBJ2-1; D is perhaps TRBD2 (6 bases). The V gene lost 0 bases and the J gene lost 8 bases, with 21 bases spanning the gap. Germline V lookup: CDR1 SGHRS, CDR2 YFSETQ. The CDR3 is 17 amino acids. The CDR3 loop reads CASSLAGGTYASDEQFF. Written as DNA, the CDR3 is TGCGCCAGCAGCTTGGCCGGAGGGACTTATGCCTCCGATGAGCAGTTCTTC.

Remarks on this clone: In the same sample, other DNA sequences code for this CDR3. V usage is TRBV7-9 and J usage is TRBJ2-7, with D possibly matching TRBD1 (5 bases). Germline V gene lookup returns CDR1 SEHNR and CDR2 FQNEAQ (reference sequence). The CDR3 covers 16 residues. V lost 5 bases and J 0 bases, leaving 17 bases between the germline ends. In DNA, the CDR3 is TGTGCCAGCAGCCCCGTAAAACAGGCAAACTCCTACGAGCAGTACTTC. This encodes CASSPVKQANSYEQYF.

A single count supports this clone. The CDR3 nucleotides read TGCGCCAGCAGCTTTTTAGCGGATACCTACGAGCAGTACTTC. Its translation: CASSFLADTYEQYF. The V call is TRBV5-1, the J call TRBJ2-7, with D possibly being TRBD2 (6 bases). The CDR3 is made up of 14 amino acids. CDR1 SGHRS and CDR2 YFSETQ come from the germline V gene. The germline V and J ends were trimmed by 2 bases and 2 bases, with 11 bases remaining between them.

This chain links TRBV5-6 with TRBJ1-2; the D gene is possibly TRBD1 (6 bases). Germline V gene data show CDR1 as SGHDT and CDR2 as YYEEEE. The CDR3 has 13 residues. Trimming shortened V by 1 base and J by 4 bases, and 8 bases separated the two germline ends. The CDR3 nucleotides read TGTGCCAGCAGCTTGAGCAGGGGCTATGGCTACACCTTC. Residues: CASSLSRGYGYTF.

This clone is a singleton in its sample. J is TRBJ1-1 and V is TRBV5-1, with 7 positions matching TRBD1. Germline CDR1 SGHRS, CDR2 YFSETQ. V lost 2 bases and J lost 3; bases outside the gene matches: 7. The CDR3 is 15 amino acids. The CDR3 loop reads CASSFYQGVDTEAFF. CDR3 in DNA: TGCGCCAGCAGCTTCTACCAGGGGGTCGACACTGAAGCTTTCTTT.

The chain uses TRBV29-1 and TRBJ1-1, with D perhaps TRBD1 (5 bases). This CDR3 is 12 amino acids long. CDR1 and CDR2 from the germline V gene are SQVTM and ANQGSEA. The V end was cut by 4 bases, the J end by 5 bases, with 11 bases between. For the CDR3, the DNA is TGCAGCGTTGGGTCAGGGAAAACTGAAGCTTTCTTT. This codes for CSVGSGKTEAFF.

V is TRBV7-9 and J is TRBJ2-3; tentatively, D is TRBD2 (7 bases). Germline CDR1 SEHNR, CDR2 FQNEAQ (reference sequence). V was cut by 1 base and J by 2 bases, with 16 bases left in between. This CDR3 has 17 amino acids. The CDR3 nucleotides read TGTGCCAGCAGCTTAGGACTGCGGGGGCTGAACACAGATACGCAGTATTTT. This sequence encodes CASSLGLRGLNTDTQYF.

The chain has TRBV2 and TRBJ2-1; D uncertain. V was trimmed by 1 base and J by 4 bases, leaving 11 bases between them. CDR1 SNHLY and CDR2 FYNNEI come from the germline V gene. The CDR3 sequence is 15 residues long. CDR3 coding DNA: TGTGCCAGCAGTGAAGGGGGATTCTCTTACAATGAGCAGTTCTTC. Translating it yields CASSEGGFSYNEQFF.